This TCR beta chain was obtained from a study of shared clonotypes between healthy human individuals. Study outcomes and limitations: Generation probabilities of non-shared clonotypes were lower (relative to those shared by all four donors).

Concerning this clone: Its antigen is currently unknown.

Using immunoSEQ multiplex PCR, the repertoire was profiled, and TCRdb retains in-frame clones only, with some absent. Of under 2,000,000 clones in the sample, roughly 94% are singletons; the top ten hold 1.2%. Per germline, CDR1 MNHEY and CDR2 SVGAGI. The CDR3 is 16 residues long. J was trimmed by 4 bases and V by 6 bases; bases with no gene match: 10. Terminally differentiated effector memory CD45RA+ cells were excluded by CCR7 positive selection of CD45RO-negative cells. Material for sequencing was naive CD8+ T cells sorted from blood. This chain connects TRBV6-5 to TRBJ2-5; 11 bases fit TRBD1. The sequence came from a man aged 18 to 35 in good health. DNA for the CDR3: TGTGCCAGCAGCTACCTTGGGACAGGGGGGGCAGAGACCCAGTACTTC. It translates to CASSYLGTGGAETQYF.